This T cell receptor beta chain was identified in a study of patients and donors after allogeneic stem cell transplantation. From germline, CDR1 is KGHDR and CDR2 SFDVKD. Trimming took off 0 bases at V and 7 bases at J, with 15 bases between the two ends. The CDR3 covers 16 residues. TCRdb reanalysed the RT-PCR reads using MiXCR and keeps one entry per CDR3 protein. The sample contains roughly 960,000 distinct CDR3 sequences, around 17% of which appear only once. This clonotype came up a few times. The chain links TRBV24-1 to TRBJ1-5; no definite D call. This clonotype was sampled from a human donor who was either an allogeneic HSCT recipient or a stem cell or donor lymphocyte infusion donor (not recorded which). It is not recorded whose cells these are; they may come from a transplant donor. Sequencing input: blood, either unsorted or a sorted T cell fraction (not recorded which). In nucleotides, the CDR3 is TGTGCCACCAGTGATTTGTCGATATCGGGGTGCCAGCCCCAGCATTTT. The encoded protein is CATSDLSISGCQPQHF.